The clone carrying this T cell receptor (beta chain) came up a few times. This sample is drawn from a study of blood T cells in healthy people across ages. A sample-barcoded 5' primer and a J-beta primer mix were used in a second PCR of roughly 7 to 12 cycles. One entry per CDR3 protein results from TCRdb running MiXCR on the 5' RACE reads. The table shows 1.5 million to 2 million distinct CDR3 sequences, with about 50% occurring only once. Each sample yielded at least 6 million isolated PBMCs. The receptor was isolated from a woman aged 40-49 years in good health. The material sequenced was blood.

The CDR3 DNA is TGCGCCAGCAGCGGAAGACAGGGGGGCGAGCAGTACTTC. Its translation is CASSGRQGGEQYF. This chain joins TRBV5-1 and TRBJ2-7; 9 bases are shared with TRBD1. Per germline, CDR1 SGHRS and CDR2 YFSETQ. V gave up 4 bases and J gave up 6 bases; unmatched junction bases: 5. The length of the CDR3 is 13 residues. Looking up the rest from reference TRBV5-1 and TRBJ2-7 gives the full variable domain: KAGVTQTPRYLIKTRGQQVTLSCSPISGHRSVSWYQQTPGQGLQFLFEYFSETQRNKGNFPGRFSGRQFSNSRSEMNVSTLELGDSALYLCASSGRQGGEQYFGPGTRLTVT.